Shown below are 11 T cell receptor beta chains from a single sample sequenced in a study of T cell responses to AZD1222 COVID-19 vaccine. Clones were sequenced by immunoSEQ multiplex PCR, and TCRdb holds only the in-frame ones, with some missing. The sample holds 130,000 to 150,000 clones, roughly nine tenths seen once. Sequencing used peripheral blood, obtained on day 0 of AZD1222 vaccination. Receptor source: an adult in good health.

With regard to this clone: Mismatch with germline at one junction end may stem from a read error. The V and J genes are TRBV7-7 and TRBJ2-1; maybe TRBD1 (8 bases). This CDR3 has 15 residues. Germline CDR1 reads SSHAT; CDR2 reads FNYEAQ (reference sequence). The DNA of the CDR3 is TGTGCCAGCAGCCTAGCGGCAGGGGGCCACGATGAGCAGTTCTTC. Its translation is CASSLAAGGHDEQFF.

The chain joins TRBV5-1 to TRBJ2-7; a possible D gene is TRBD2 (5 bases). CDR1 is SGHRS and CDR2 is YFSETQ in the germline V gene. The CDR3 spans 13 residues. Trimming left V 0 bases short and J 4 bases short, with 8 bases between. CDR3 in amino acids: CASSLEGAYEQYF. In DNA, the CDR3 is TGCGCCAGCAGCTTGGAGGGAGCATACGAGCAGTACTTC.

The chain combines TRBV5-8 with TRBJ2-1, with TRBD2 matching over 9 bases. The CDR3 has 16 residues. In germline, CDR1 is SGHTS, CDR2 YDEGEE. V lost 5 bases, J lost 11 bases, and 17 bases stayed unmatched. CDR3 loop: CASSENWASGELKQFF. For the CDR3, the DNA is TGTGCCAGCAGTGAAAACTGGGCTAGCGGGGAACTCAAGCAGTTCTTC.

V is TRBV5-1 and J is TRBJ2-7; maybe TRBD1 (9 bases). Trimming took 1 base from V and 6 from J, leaving 23 bases between them. Germline V gene data show CDR1 as SGHRS and CDR2 as YFSETQ. The CDR3 contains 17 residues. DNA for the CDR3: TGCGCCAGCAGCTTGACAGGGGGCGGTAATAGCGGGATCGAGCAGTACTTC. Translated: CASSLTGGGNSGIEQYF.

The chain links TRBV23-1 to TRBJ2-2; 8 bases are a match to TRBD1. TRBV23-1 is an ORF, and what it does is uncertain. With V trimmed by 4 bases and J by 7 bases, 11 bases remained unmatched. The CDR3 is 16 amino acids. CDR3 loop: CASSPKSAGGNGELFF. CDR3 in DNA: TGCGCCAGCAGTCCGAAAAGTGCAGGGGGCAACGGGGAGCTGTTTTTT.

The V and J genes are TRBV7-2 and TRBJ2-1; 8 positions match TRBD2. CDR3 size: 15 residues. Trimming removed 2 bases from V and 7 bases from J; junction bases left unmatched: 7. The germline V gene encodes CDR1 SGHTA and CDR2 FQGNSA. The CDR3 protein is CASSLIGGAGNEQFF. In nucleotides, the CDR3 is TGTGCCAGCAGCTTAATCGGGGGGGCCGGGAATGAGCAGTTCTTC.

This clone was seen only once. The V call is TRBV10-3, the J call TRBJ2-3; D remains unclear. Trimming pared 6 bases from V and 6 bases from J, leaving 13 bases between. Germline lookup yields CDR1 ENHRY and CDR2 SYGVKD. CDR3 size: 13 residues. The chain's CDR3 is CAIRGLDPDTQYF. CDR3 nucleotide sequence: TGTGCCATCAGGGGCTTAGATCCGGATACGCAGTATTTT.

The rearrangement uses TRBV5-6 and TRBJ2-1; 8 bases are a match to TRBD1. The V gene end was trimmed by 6 bases and the J gene end by 7 bases; junction bases not matched to a gene: 12. Germline CDR1 is SGHDT and CDR2 is YYEEEE. The CDR3 sequence is 15 residues long. The CDR3 spells CASIETGGVRNEQFF. The DNA of the CDR3 is TGTGCCAGCATCGAAACAGGGGGAGTTCGGAATGAGCAGTTCTTC.

V is TRBV5-1 and J is TRBJ1-4; 7 bases align to TRBD1. Germline lookup yields CDR1 SGHRS and CDR2 YFSETQ. The CDR3 runs to 17 residues. The J segment lost 4 bases and the V segment lost 4 bases, leaving 13 bases of the junction unmatched. CDR3 nucleotides: TGCGCCAGCAGCCCGGGACTCAGGGGGAAGGATAATGAAAAACTGTTTTTT. Its translation: CASSPGLRGKDNEKLFF.

This chain joins TRBV4-3 and TRBJ2-7; D may be TRBD1 (5 bases). This CDR3 region has 16 residues. The germline V gene has CDR1 LGHNA and CDR2 YSLEER. V shed 1 base and J shed 0 bases, with 13 bases lying between them. Here the CDR3 reads CASSQVPGLSSYEQYF. CDR3 nucleotide sequence: TGCGCCAGCAGCCAAGTACCAGGGCTTAGCTCCTACGAGCAGTACTTC.

The chain carries TRBV3-1 (or the pseudogene TRBV3-2) and TRBJ2-5, with unresolved D. Germline V lookup: CDR1 LGHDT, CDR2 YNNKEL (reference sequence). This CDR3 is built from 12 residues. The V end lost 4 bases, the J end lost 4 bases, and 7 bases lay between the germline ends. The CDR3 DNA reads as TGTGCCAGCAGCCCCTTCCCAGAGACCCAGTACTTC. It specifies CASSPFPETQYF.